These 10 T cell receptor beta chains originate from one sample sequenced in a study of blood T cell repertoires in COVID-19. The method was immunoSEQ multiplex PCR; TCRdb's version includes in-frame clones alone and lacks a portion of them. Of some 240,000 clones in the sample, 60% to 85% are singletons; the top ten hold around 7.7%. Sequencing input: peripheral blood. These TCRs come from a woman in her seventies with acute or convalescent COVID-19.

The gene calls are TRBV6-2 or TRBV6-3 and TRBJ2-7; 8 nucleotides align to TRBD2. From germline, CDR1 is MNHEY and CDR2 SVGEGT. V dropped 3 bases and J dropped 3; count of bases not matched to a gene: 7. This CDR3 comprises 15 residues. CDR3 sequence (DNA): TGTGCCAGCAGTTATGTACGAGCGGGGGACTACGAGCAGTACTTC. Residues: CASSYVRAGDYEQYF.

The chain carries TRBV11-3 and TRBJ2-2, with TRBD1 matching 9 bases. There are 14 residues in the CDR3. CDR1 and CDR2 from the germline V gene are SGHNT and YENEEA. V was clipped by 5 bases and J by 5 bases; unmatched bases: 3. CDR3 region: CASSRGTGTGELFF. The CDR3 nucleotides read TGTGCCAGCAGCCGAGGGACAGGGACCGGGGAGCTGTTTTTT.

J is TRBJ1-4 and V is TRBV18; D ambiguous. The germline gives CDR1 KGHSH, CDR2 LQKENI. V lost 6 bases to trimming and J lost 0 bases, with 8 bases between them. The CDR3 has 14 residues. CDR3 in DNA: TGTGCCAGCTCCGAGTATGCAACTAATGAAAAACTGTTTTTT. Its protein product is CASSEYATNEKLFF.

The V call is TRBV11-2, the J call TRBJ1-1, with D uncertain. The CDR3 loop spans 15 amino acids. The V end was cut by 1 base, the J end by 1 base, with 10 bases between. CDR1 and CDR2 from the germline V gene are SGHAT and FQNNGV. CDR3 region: CASSLVPAENTEAFF. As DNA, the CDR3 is TGTGCCAGCAGCTTAGTTCCCGCGGAGAACACTGAAGCTTTCTTT.

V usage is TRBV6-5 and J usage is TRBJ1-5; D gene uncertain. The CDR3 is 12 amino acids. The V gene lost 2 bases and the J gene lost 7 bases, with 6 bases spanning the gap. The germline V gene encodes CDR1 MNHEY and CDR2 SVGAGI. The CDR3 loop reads CASSYGLQPQHF. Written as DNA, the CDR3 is TGTGCCAGCAGTTACGGGCTCCAGCCCCAGCATTTT.

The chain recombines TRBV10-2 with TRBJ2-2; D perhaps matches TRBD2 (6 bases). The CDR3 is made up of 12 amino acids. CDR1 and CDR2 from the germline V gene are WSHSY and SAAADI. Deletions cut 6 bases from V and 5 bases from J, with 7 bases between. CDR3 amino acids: CASSGGTGELFF. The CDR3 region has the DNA TGCGCCAGCAGCGGGGGAACCGGGGAGCTGTTTTTT.

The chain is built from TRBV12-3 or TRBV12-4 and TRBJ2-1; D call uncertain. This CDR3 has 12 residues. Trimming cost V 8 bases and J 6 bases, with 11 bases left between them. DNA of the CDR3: TGTGCCAGCCGAAAAGGCGGCAATGAGCAGTTCTTC. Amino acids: CASRKGGNEQFF.

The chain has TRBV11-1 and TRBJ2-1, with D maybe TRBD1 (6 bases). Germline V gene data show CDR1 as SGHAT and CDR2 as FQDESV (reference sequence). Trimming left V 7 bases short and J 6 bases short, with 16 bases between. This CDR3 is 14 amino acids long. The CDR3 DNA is TGTGCCAGCAAAAAACCAGGGGATTCCAATGAGCAGTTCTTC. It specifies CASKKPGDSNEQFF.

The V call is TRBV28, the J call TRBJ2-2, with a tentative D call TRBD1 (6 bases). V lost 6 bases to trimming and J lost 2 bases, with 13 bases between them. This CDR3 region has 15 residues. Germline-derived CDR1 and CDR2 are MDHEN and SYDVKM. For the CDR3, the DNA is TGTGCCAGCAGACGAGCACAGGGTAACACCGGGGAGCTGTTTTTT. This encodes CASRRAQGNTGELFF.

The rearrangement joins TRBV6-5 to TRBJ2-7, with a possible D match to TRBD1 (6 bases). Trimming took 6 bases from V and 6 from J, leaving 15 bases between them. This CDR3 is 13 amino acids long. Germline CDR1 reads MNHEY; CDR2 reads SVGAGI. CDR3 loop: CASRRPTGGEQYF. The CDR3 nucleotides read TGTGCCAGCAGACGACCGACAGGAGGCGAGCAGTACTTC.